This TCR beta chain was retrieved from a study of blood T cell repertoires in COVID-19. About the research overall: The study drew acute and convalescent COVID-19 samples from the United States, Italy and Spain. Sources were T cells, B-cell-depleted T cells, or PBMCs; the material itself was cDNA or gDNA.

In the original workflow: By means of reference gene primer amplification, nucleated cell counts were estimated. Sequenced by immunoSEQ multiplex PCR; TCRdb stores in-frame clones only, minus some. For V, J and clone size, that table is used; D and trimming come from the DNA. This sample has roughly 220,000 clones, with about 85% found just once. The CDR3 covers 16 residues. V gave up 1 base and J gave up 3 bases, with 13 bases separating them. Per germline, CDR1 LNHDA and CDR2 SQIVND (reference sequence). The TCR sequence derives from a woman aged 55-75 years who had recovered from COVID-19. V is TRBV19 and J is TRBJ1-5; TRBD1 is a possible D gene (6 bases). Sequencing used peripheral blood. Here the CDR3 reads CASSIGGRGNNQPQHF. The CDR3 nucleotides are TGTGCCAGTAGTATAGGAGGCAGGGGTAACAATCAGCCCCAGCATTTT.